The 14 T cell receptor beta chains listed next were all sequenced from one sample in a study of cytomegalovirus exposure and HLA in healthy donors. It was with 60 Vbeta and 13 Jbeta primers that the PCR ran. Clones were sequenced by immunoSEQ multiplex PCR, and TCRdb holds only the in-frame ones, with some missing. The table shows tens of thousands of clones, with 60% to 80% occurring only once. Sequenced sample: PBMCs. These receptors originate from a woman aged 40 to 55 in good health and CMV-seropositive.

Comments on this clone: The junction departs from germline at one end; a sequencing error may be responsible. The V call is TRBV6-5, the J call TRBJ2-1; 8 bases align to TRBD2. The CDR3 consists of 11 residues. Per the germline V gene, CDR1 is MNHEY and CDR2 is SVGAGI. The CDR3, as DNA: TGTGCCAGCAGTCAAGGGACTAGTCAGATCTTC. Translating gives CASSQGTSQIF.

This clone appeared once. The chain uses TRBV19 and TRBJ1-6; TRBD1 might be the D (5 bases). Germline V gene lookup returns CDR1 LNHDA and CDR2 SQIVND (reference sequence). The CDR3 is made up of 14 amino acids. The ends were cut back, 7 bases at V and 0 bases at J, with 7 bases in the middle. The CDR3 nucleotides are TGTGCCAGTAAGGGACTCTCCTATAATTCACCCCTCCACTTT. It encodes CASKGLSYNSPLHF.

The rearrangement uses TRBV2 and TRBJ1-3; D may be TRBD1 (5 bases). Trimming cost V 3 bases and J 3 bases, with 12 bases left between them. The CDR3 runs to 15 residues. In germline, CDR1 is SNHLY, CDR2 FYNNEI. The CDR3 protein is CASSDPDRNGNTIYF. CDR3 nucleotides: TGTGCCAGCAGTGACCCTGACAGAAATGGAAACACCATATATTTT.

The CDR3 sequence: CASRPSDRFSGNTIYF. The CDR3 DNA is TGTGCCAGTAGACCCTCCGACAGATTCTCTGGAAACACCATATATTTT. The chain couples TRBV19 to TRBJ1-3, with a possible D match to TRBD1 (5 bases). CDR3 length: 16 residues. The V gene's germline CDR1 is LNHDA and CDR2 SQIVND (reference sequence). V was pared by 6 bases and J by 0 bases, with 15 bases between. The entire variable domain, with the rest obtained from reference TRBV19 and TRBJ1-3, is as follows: DGGITQSPKYLFRKEGQNVTLSCEQNLNHDAMYWYRQDPGQGLRLIYYSQIVNDFQKGDIAEGYSVSREKKESFPLTVTSAQKNPTAFYLCASRPSDRFSGNTIYFGEGSWLTVV.

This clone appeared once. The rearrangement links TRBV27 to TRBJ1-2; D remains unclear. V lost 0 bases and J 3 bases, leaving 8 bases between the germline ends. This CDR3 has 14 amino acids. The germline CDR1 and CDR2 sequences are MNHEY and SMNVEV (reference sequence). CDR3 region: CASSLSFGDYGYTF. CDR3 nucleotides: TGTGCCAGCAGTTTATCGTTCGGGGACTATGGCTACACCTTC.

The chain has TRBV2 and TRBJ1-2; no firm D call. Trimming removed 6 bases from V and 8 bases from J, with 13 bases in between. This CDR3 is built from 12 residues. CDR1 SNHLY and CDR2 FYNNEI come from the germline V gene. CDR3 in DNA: TGTGCCAGCAGCAAGTCTGCGGGCGGCTACACCTTC. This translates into CASSKSAGGYTF.

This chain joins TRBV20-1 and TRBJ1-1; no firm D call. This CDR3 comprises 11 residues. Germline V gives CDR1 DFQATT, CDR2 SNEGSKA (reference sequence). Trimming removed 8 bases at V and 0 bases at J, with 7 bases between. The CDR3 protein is CSTYLNTEAFF. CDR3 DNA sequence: TGCAGTACCTATCTGAACACTGAAGCTTTCTTT.

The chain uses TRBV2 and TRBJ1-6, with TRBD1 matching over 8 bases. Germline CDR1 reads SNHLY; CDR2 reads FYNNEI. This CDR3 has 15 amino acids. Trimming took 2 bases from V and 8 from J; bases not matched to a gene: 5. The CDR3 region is CASSEIQGADSPLHF. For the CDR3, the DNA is TGTGCCAGCAGTGAAATCCAGGGGGCGGATTCACCCCTCCACTTT. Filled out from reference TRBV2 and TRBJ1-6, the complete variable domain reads EPEVTQTPSHQVTQMGQEVILRCVPISNHLYFYWYRQILGQKVEFLVSFYNNEISEKSEIFDDQFSVERPDGSNFTLKIRSTKLEDSAMYFCASSEIQGADSPLHFGNGTRLTVT.

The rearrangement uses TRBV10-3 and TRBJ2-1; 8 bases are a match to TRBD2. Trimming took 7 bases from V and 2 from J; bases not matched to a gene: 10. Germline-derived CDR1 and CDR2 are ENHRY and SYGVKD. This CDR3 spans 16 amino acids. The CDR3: CAINRGGTPAYNEQFF. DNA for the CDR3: TGTGCCATCAACCGGGGGGGTACCCCGGCCTACAATGAGCAGTTCTTC.

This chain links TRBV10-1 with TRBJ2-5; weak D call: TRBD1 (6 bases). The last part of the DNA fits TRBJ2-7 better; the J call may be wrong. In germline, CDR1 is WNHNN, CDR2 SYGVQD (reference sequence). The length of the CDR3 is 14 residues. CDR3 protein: CASSDHREPYEQYF. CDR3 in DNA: TGCGCCAGCAGTGATCACAGGGAACCCTACGAGCAGTACTTC.

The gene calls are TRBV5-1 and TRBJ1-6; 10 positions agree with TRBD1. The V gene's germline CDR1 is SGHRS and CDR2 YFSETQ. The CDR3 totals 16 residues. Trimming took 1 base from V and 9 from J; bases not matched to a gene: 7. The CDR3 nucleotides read TGCGCCAGCAGCTTGAATATCGACAGGGGGCGTTCACCCCTCCACTTT. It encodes CASSLNIDRGRSPLHF. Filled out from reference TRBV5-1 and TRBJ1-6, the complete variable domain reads KAGVTQTPRYLIKTRGQQVTLSCSPISGHRSVSWYQQTPGQGLQFLFEYFSETQRNKGNFPGRFSGRQFSNSRSEMNVSTLELGDSALYLCASSLNIDRGRSPLHFGNGTRLTVT.

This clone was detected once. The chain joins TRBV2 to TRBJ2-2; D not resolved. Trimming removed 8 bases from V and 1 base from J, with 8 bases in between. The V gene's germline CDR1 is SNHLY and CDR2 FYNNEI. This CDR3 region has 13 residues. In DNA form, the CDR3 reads TGTGCCAGCCGGAGAGGGAACACCGGGGAGCTGTTTTTT. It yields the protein CASRRGNTGELFF.

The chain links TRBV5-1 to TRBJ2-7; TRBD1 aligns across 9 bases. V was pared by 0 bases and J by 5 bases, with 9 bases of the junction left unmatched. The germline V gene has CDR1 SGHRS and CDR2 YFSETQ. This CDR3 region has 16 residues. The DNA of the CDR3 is TGCGCCAGCAGCTTGGCCCCGACAGGGGGTGGGAACGAGCAGTACTTC. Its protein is CASSLAPTGGGNEQYF.

For the CDR3, the DNA is TGTGCCAGCAGCACACAGCATAACTTAGCGGGGGGCTACAATGAGCAGTTCTTC. Translating it yields CASSTQHNLAGGYNEQFF. The genes are TRBV11-3 and TRBJ2-1; 10 bases line up with TRBD2. CDR1 and CDR2 (germline): SGHNT, YENEEA. Trimming took 5 bases from V and 3 from J; bases not matched to a gene: 13. The CDR3 runs to 18 residues.